Listed below are T cell receptor beta chains from one sample, sequenced in a study of vaccination and CD4 T cells after COVID-19. MiXCR was run by TCRdb on the PCR reads, yielding one entry per CDR3 protein. The table has 9,500 to 15,000 distinct CDR3 sequences, 38% seen once. These receptors' antigens are unknown. Sequenced input: cultured CD4+ T cells from blood. All receptors derive from a human donor with COVID-19. The CDR3 runs from the conserved cysteine through the conserved F or W. Fields, in order: CDR3 protein, CDR3 DNA, D gene, J gene, V gene. D genes are given only for firm matches.

CASRRGSSDDTEAFF	TGTGCCAGCAGACGGGGGTCTTCAGACGACACTGAAGCTTTCTTT	.	TRBJ1-1	TRBV5-4
CSAREWTPNTGELFF	TGCAGTGCTAGAGAATGGACACCCAACACCGGGGAGCTGTTTTTT	.	TRBJ2-2	TRBV20-1
CASSLAGTGGETQYF	TGCGCCAGCAGCTTGGCCGGGACAGGGGGGGAGACCCAGTACTTC	TRBD1	TRBJ2-5	TRBV5-1
CASSPTRPTIYF	TGTGCCAGCAGCCCCACGCGACCCACCATATATTTT	.	TRBJ1-3	TRBV28
CASSATLSADTQYF	TGTGCCAGCAGCGCCACCCTCAGCGCAGATACGCAGTATTTT	.	TRBJ2-3	TRBV9
CASSWGGSYNEQFF	TGTGCCAGCAGTTGGGGGGGGTCCTACAATGAGCAGTTCTTC	TRBD2	TRBJ2-1	TRBV11-2
CASSPTGQAYEQYF	TGTGCCAGCAGCCCAACGGGACAGGCCTACGAGCAGTACTTC	TRBD1	TRBJ2-7	TRBV7-8
CASSPGTAYNEQFF	TGTGCCAGCAGCCCCGGGACAGCCTACAATGAGCAGTTCTTC	TRBD1	TRBJ2-1	TRBV11-2
CASSPLAGKVYEQYF	TGTGCCAGCAGCCCCCTAGCGGGGAAGGTCTACGAGCAGTACTTC	TRBD2	TRBJ2-7	TRBV11-2
CASSPLAGGPGNTIYF	TGTGCCAGCAGCCCATTGGCCGGCGGACCTGGAAACACCATATATTTT	.	TRBJ1-3	TRBV11-2